The 11 T cell receptor beta chains given below trace back to one sample, sequenced in a study of T cells in Graves' hyperthyroidism and ophthalmopathy. Researchers amplified the TCR beta CDR3 regions from RNA transcripts. The HTBI primer set was used in a first-round RT-PCR of the TCR CDR3. TCRdb re-called the multiplex PCR reads with MiXCR, one entry per CDR3 protein. The sample carries approximately 590,000 distinct CDR3 sequences, about 15% recorded once. The sample comprised blood. These receptors all stem from a woman in her twenties or thirties with Graves' hyperthyroidism.

In this sample, this clonotype turned up many times. The chain joins TRBV3-1 to TRBJ1-1; D ambiguous. Per the germline V gene, CDR1 is LGHDT and CDR2 is YNNKEL (reference sequence). CDR3 length equals 17 residues. The V gene lost 1 base and the J gene lost 6 bases, with 21 bases spanning the gap. CDR3 residues: CASSQVIPGPVTAEAFF. The CDR3 coding sequence is TGTGCCAGCAGCCAAGTAATACCGGGTCCTGTAACCGCTGAAGCTTTCTTT.

This clonotype was counted many times. J is TRBJ2-1 and V is TRBV6-2 or TRBV6-3; the match to TRBD1 covers 10 bases. V trimming: 2 bases; J trimming: 3 bases; junction bases outside the gene matches: 10. This CDR3 comprises 18 residues. CDR1 is MNHEY, CDR2 SVGEGT, per germline. DNA for the CDR3: TGTGCCAGCAGTTACGAGGTGCTGGGACAGGGGATCTACAATGAGCAGTTCTTC. Translation gives CASSYEVLGQGIYNEQFF.

The chain links TRBV11-2 to TRBJ2-3, with 12 bases fitting TRBD2. With 5 bases clipped from V and 2 bases from J, the junction kept 8 bases outside the gene matches. Germline V CDR1 and CDR2: SGHAT, FQNNGV. The length of the CDR3 is 17 residues. The CDR3 loop reads CASSPGLAGTDTDTQYF. DNA for the CDR3: TGTGCCAGCAGCCCCGGACTAGCGGGGACCGACACAGATACGCAGTATTTT.

This clonotype was found many times. This chain links TRBV2 with TRBJ2-1, with no clear D. The CDR3 loop spans 14 amino acids. V gave up 2 bases and J gave up 4 bases, with 9 bases separating them. Germline V gene lookup returns CDR1 SNHLY and CDR2 FYNNEI. The CDR3 spells CASSERQVYNEQFF. Written as DNA, the CDR3 is TGTGCCAGCAGTGAAAGGCAGGTTTACAATGAGCAGTTCTTC.

The chain combines TRBV15 with TRBJ1-5; 9 bases agree with TRBD1. After removal of 0 bases from V and 3 bases from J, the junction contained 3 bases not matched to a gene. This CDR3 is built from 16 residues. CDR1 and CDR2 (germline): LNHNV, YYDKDF (reference sequence). The CDR3 DNA sequence: TGTGCCACCAGCAGAGACGACAGGGGGAACAATCAGCCCCAGCATTTT. This sequence encodes CATSRDDRGNNQPQHF.

This clonotype showed up many times. This chain uses TRBV5-1 with TRBJ1-2, with D possibly being TRBD1 (5 bases). V was trimmed by 6 bases and J by 5 bases, leaving 14 bases between them. Looked up from germline, CDR1 is SGHRS and CDR2 is YFSETQ. This CDR3 has 13 residues. The CDR3 DNA reads TGCGCCAGCACCCGGGACGGAGAATATGGCTACACCTTC. Encoded protein: CASTRDGEYGYTF.

This clonotype was seen at least ten times. The chain is built from TRBV30 and TRBJ1-6, with D unclear. V lost 0 bases to trimming and J lost 8 bases, with 11 bases between them. Germline V gene data show CDR1 as GTSNPN and CDR2 as SVGIG (reference sequence). The CDR3 consists of 14 residues. The CDR3 loop reads CAWSVLTEDSPLHF. The CDR3 DNA sequence: TGTGCCTGGAGTGTACTCACGGAGGATTCACCCCTCCACTTT.

This clonotype has a handful of counts. The chain combines TRBV19 with TRBJ2-7; 7 bases line up with TRBD2. CDR3 length: 13 amino acids. Germline CDR1 LNHDA, CDR2 SQIVND (reference sequence). The V segment lost 4 bases and the J segment 3 bases; nucleotides outside the gene matches: 3. The CDR3 here is CASSSGSLYEQYF. The CDR3, as DNA: TGTGCCAGTAGTAGCGGGAGCCTCTACGAGCAGTACTTC.

This chain connects TRBV5-1 to TRBJ2-2; D is perhaps TRBD1 (7 bases). The CDR3 consists of 16 residues. V was cut by 4 bases and J by 2 bases, with 15 bases left in between. The germline V gene encodes CDR1 SGHRS and CDR2 YFSETQ. Here the CDR3 reads CASSPGGTANTGELFF. CDR3 in DNA: TGCGCCAGCAGCCCGGGCGGGACAGCAAACACCGGGGAGCTGTTTTTT.

There are a few counts of this clonotype. This chain joins TRBV6-1 and TRBJ2-1; possibly TRBD2 for D (5 bases). This CDR3 comprises 11 residues. CDR1 is MNHNS and CDR2 is SASEGT in the germline V gene. V was pared by 7 bases and J by 9 bases, with 10 bases between. CDR3 sequence: CASISGSEQFF. As DNA, the CDR3 is TGTGCCAGCATTTCGGGGAGTGAGCAGTTCTTC.

This clonotype was found a few times. The chain employs TRBV15 and TRBJ1-5; TRBD1 matches 9 bases. The junction had 7 bases not matched to a gene; V was cut back by 9 bases and J by 4 bases. The germline gives CDR1 LNHNV, CDR2 YYDKDF (reference sequence). The CDR3 runs 14 residues. Written as DNA, the CDR3 is TGTGCCACGGGCGGGACAGGGACTAATCAGCCCCAGCATTTT. It is translated as CATGGTGTNQPQHF. Full variable domain (outside the CDR3, taken from reference TRBV15 and TRBJ1-5): DAMVIQNPRYQVTQFGKPVTLSCSQTLNHNVMYWYQQKSSQAPKLLFHYYDKDFNNEADTPDNFQSRRPNTSFCFLDIRSPGLGDTAMYLCATGGTGTNQPQHFGDGTRLSIL.